This paragraph covers one TCR beta chain sequence. With duration under 3 months, ophthalmopathy was active: Clinical Activity Score at least 3, NOSPECS at least 4. PBMCs were obtained from 7.5 to 10 ml fresh peripheral blood. This sample stems from a study of T cells in Graves' hyperthyroidism and ophthalmopathy. CDR1 KGHDR and CDR2 SFDVKD come from the germline V gene. The V segment lost 0 bases and the J segment 7 bases; nucleotides outside the gene matches: 2. The CDR3 covers 14 residues. What was amplified from RNA transcripts were TCR beta CDR3 regions. First-round RT-PCR targeting the TCR CDR3 was performed with the HTBI primer set. MiXCR was run by TCRdb on the multiplex PCR reads, yielding one entry per CDR3 protein. This table has 300,000 to 500,000 distinct CDR3 sequences, about 14% appearing once.

This chain links TRBV24-1 with TRBJ2-7; 10 bases fit TRBD2. The source is a man between 50 and 59 years old with Graves' ophthalmopathy. Sequencing was done on a sample of blood. In DNA, the CDR3 is TGTGCCACCAGTGATTTGAGCGGGAGGGGTGAGCAGTACTTC. Encoded protein: CATSDLSGRGEQYF.